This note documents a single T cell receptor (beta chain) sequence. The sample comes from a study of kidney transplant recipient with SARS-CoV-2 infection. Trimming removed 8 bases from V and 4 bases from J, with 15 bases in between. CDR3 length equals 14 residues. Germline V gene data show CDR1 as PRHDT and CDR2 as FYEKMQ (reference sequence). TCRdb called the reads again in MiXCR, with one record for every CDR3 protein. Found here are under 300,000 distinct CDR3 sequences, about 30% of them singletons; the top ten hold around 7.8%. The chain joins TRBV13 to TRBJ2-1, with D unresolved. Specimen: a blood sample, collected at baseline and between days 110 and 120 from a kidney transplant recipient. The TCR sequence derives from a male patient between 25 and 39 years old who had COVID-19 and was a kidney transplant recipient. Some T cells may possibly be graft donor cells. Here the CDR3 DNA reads TGTGCCAGCGCAACGCGAGAGAGTTACAATGAGCAGTTCTTC. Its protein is CASATRESYNEQFF.